This T cell receptor (beta chain) emerged from a study of T cells after yellow fever vaccination. This clonotype has only a few counts. TCRdb re-called the 5' RACE reads through MiXCR, storing one row per CDR3 protein. This table has some 300,000 distinct CDR3 sequences, 7.5% to 9% appearing once. V lost 5 bases and J 5 bases, leaving 15 bases between the germline ends. Germline V CDR1 and CDR2: KGHSH, LQKENI. The CDR3 runs to 14 residues. This chain links TRBV18 with TRBJ2-5; D could derive from TRBD1 or TRBD2 (5 bases each). The input for sequencing was CD4+ T cells sorted from PBMCs, taken 5 days after the yellow fever booster vaccination. The TCR originated in a man aged 18 to 29 who received the YFV17D yellow fever vaccine. CDR3: CASSMAGSQETQYF. CDR3 in DNA: TGTGCCAGCTCAATGGCAGGGAGTCAGGAGACCCAGTACTTC.